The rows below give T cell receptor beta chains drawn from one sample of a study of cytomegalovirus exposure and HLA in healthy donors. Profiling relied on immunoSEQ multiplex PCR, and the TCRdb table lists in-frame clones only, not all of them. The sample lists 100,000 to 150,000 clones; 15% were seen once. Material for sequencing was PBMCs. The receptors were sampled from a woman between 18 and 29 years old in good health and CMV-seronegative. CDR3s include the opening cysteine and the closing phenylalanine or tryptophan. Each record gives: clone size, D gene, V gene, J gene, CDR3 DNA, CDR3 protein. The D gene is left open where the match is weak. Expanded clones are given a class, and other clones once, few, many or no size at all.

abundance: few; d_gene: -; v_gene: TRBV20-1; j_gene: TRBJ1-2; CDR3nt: TGCAGTGCTAGGCTTAGGGGTGGCTACACCTTC; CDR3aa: CSARLRGGYTF
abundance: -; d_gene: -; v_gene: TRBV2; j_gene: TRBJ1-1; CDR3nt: TGTGCCAGCAGTGCCGTGAGTGAAACTGAAGCTTTCTTT; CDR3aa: CASSAVSETEAFF
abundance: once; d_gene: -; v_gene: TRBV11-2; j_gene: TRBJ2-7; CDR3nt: TGTGCCAGCAGGCTGCAGGGAAGCGAGCAGTACTTC; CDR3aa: CASRLQGSEQYF
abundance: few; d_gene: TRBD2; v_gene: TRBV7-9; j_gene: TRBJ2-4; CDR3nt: TGTGCCAGCAGCGACCTCAGACGGGAGGAGGACATTCAGTACTTC; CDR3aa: CASSDLRREEDIQYF
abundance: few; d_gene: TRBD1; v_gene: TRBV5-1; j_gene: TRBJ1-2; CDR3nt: TGCGCCAGCAGCTTGGTAGGGACAGGGGGCAATGGCTACACCTTC; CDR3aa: CASSLVGTGGNGYTF
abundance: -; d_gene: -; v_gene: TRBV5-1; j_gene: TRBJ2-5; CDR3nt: TGCGCCAGCAGCTCCTGGGACTCCCAAGAGACCCAGTACTTC; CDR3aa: CASSSWDSQETQYF
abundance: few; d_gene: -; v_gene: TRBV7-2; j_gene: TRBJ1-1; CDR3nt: TGTGCCAGCAGCTTATACTTGAACACTGAAGCTTTCTTT; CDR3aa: CASSLYLNTEAFF
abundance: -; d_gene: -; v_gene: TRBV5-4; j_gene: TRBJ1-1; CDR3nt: TGTGCCAGCAGCCTCCTAGGGGTGGGCACTGAAGCTTTCTTT; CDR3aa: CASSLLGVGTEAFF
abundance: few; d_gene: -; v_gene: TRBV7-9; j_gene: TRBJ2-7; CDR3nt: TGTGCCAGCAGCTTAGGGTCAACATACGAGCAGTACTTC; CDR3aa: CASSLGSTYEQYF
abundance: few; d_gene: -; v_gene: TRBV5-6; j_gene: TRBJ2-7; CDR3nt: TGTGCCAGCACCCGGTCAGGGGCCCTCGAGCAGTACTTC; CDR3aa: CASTRSGALEQYF
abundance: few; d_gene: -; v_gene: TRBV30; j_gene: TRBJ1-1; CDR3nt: TGTGCCTGGAGTACCTCTGGACACCGGAACACTGAAGCTTTCTTT; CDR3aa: CAWSTSGHRNTEAFF
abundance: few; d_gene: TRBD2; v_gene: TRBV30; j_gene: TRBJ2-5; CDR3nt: TGTGCCTGGAGTGTACAAGCGGGGGTACAGACCCAGTACTTC; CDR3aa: CAWSVQAGVQTQYF
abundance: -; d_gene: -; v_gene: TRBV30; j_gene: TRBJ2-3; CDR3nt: TGTGCCTTAGAGGGGGTAGATACGCAGTATTTT; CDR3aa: CALEGVDTQYF
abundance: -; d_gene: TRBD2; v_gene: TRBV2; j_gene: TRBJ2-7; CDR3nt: TGTGCCACAATAGCGGGGCTCTCCTACGAGCAGTACTTC; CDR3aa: CATIAGLSYEQYF
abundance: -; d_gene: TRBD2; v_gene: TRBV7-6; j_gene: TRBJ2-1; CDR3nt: TGTGCCAGCAGCTTAGGACCAGCGGGAGTTTACAATGAGCAGTTCTTC; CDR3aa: CASSLGPAGVYNEQFF
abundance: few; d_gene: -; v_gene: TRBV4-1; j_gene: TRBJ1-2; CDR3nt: TGCGCCAGCAGCCATTCCCAGGGGTCCCCATGGTATGGCTACACCTTC; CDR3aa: CASSHSQGSPWYGYTF
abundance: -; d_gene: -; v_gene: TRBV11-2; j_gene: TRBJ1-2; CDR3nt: TGTGCCAGCAGCTTAGATAGGGGGGGAGGCTACACCTTC; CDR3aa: CASSLDRGGGYTF
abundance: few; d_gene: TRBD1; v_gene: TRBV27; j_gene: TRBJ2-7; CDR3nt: TGTGCCAGCAGTTTATCCTCCGGGACAGCAAAATACGAGCAGTACTTC; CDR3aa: CASSLSSGTAKYEQYF
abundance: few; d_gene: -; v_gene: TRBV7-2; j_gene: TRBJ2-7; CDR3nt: TGTGCCAGCAGCTACCTTAGTCCCTACGAGCAGTACTTC; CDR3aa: CASSYLSPYEQYF
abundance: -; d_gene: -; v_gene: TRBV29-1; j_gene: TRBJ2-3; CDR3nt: TGCAGCGTTGCCGCCGGAGGAGGTGGTACGCAGTATTTT; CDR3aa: CSVAAGGGGTQYF
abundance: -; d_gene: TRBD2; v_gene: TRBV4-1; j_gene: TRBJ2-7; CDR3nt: TGCGCCAGCAGCCAAGTCTGGACTAGCGGGAGCTACGAGCAGTACTTC; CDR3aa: CASSQVWTSGSYEQYF
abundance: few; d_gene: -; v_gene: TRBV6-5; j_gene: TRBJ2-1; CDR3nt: TGTGCCAGCAGTTACGAGGTAGGGGGTAAGGAGCAGTTCTTC; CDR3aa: CASSYEVGGKEQFF
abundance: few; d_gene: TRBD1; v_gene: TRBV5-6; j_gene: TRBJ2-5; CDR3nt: TGTGCCAGCAGCCTAACGCTAGGGGGCCTACAAGAGACCCAGTACTTC; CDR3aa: CASSLTLGGLQETQYF
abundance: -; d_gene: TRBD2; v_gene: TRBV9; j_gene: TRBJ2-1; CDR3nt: TGTGCCAGCAGCGTGTCCGGGGGGGATACGGGCGTGAATGAGCAGTTCTTC; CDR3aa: CASSVSGGDTGVNEQFF
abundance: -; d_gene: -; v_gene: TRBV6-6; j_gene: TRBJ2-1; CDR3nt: TGTGCCAGCAGCGATAAGAGACCAGCGGGCAATGAGCAGTTCTTC; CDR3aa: CASSDKRPAGNEQFF
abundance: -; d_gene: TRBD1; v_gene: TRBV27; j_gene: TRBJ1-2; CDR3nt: TGTGCCAGCAGTTTATCTCGACAGGGTCGCCACTATGGCTACACCTTC; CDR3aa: CASSLSRQGRHYGYTF
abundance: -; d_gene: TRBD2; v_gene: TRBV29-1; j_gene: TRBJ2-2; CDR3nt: TGCAGCGTTTCGTCGCTAGCGGGAGGCACCGGGGAGCTGTTTTTT; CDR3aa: CSVSSLAGGTGELFF
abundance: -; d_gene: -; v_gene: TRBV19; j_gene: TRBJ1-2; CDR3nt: TGTGCCAGTAGGTTTCGACAGAATGGCTACACCTTC; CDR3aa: CASRFRQNGYTF
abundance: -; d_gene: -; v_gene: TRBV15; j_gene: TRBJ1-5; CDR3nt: TGTGCCACCACAACGGGGGGGCGGAATCAGCCCCAGCATTTT; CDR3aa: CATTTGGRNQPQHF
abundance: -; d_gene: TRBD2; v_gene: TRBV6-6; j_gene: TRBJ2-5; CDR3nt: TGTGCCAGCAGTCCCCTAGCGGGAGTGGGGGAGACCCAGTACTTC; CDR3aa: CASSPLAGVGETQYF
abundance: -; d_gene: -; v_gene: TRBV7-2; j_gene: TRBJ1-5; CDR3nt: TGTGCCAGCAGGCCGAGACAGAGAGCCTATCAGCCCCAGCATTTT; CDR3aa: CASRPRQRAYQPQHF
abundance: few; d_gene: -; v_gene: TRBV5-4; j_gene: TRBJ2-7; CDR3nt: TGTGCCAGCAGCTTGGACGGCTACGAGCAGTACTTC; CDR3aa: CASSLDGYEQYF
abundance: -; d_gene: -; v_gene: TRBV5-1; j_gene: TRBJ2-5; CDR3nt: TGCGCCAGCAGCACACAGGGTACGGCAGAGACCCAGTACTTC; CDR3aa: CASSTQGTAETQYF